This T cell receptor (beta chain) was recorded in a study of T cells in Graves' hyperthyroidism and ophthalmopathy. Study-level results: Ophthalmopathy was distinguished from stable hyperthyroidism by 13 V-J signatures.

In germline, CDR1 is SGHTA, CDR2 FQGNSA. Between the trimmed V and J ends, which lost 5 bases and 1 base, there was a span of 12 bases. The CDR3 covers 14 residues. RNA transcripts gave rise to amplified TCR beta CDR3 regions. First-round RT-PCR of the TCR CDR3 relied on the HTBI primer set. TCRdb ran MiXCR on the multiplex PCR reads and lists one entry per CDR3 protein. This table has hundreds of thousands of distinct CDR3 sequences, approximately 36% appearing once. Researchers defined stable Graves' hyperthyroidism as no ophthalmopathy progression within 18 months. Not enrolled were patients with uncontrolled infection, other autoimmune disease, pregnancy or lactation. The PBMCs studied were ones that came from roughly 11 ml fresh peripheral blood. This clonotype has at least ten counts. The antigen is undetermined.

This clonotype was obtained from a woman aged 40-49 years with Graves' hyperthyroidism. The rearrangement joins TRBV7-2 to TRBJ2-7; a possible D gene is TRBD2 (5 bases). Sequencing used blood. The CDR3 DNA reads TGTGCCAGCAGCCAGGCGGACTTGTCCTACGAGCAGTACTTC. The encoded protein is CASSQADLSYEQYF. Looking up the rest from reference TRBV7-2 and TRBJ2-7 gives the full variable domain: GAGVSQSPSNKVTEKGKDVELRCDPISGHTALYWYRQSLGQGLEFLIYFQGNSAPDKSGLPSDRFSAERTGGSVSTLTIQRTQQEDSAVYLCASSQADLSYEQYFGPGTRLTVT.